These 22 T cell receptor beta chains came from one sample sequenced in a study of T cell responses to AZD1222 COVID-19 vaccine. Libraries were prepared by immunoSEQ multiplex PCR; TCRdb keeps only in-frame clonotypes and omits some of them. The sample yields some 130,000 clones, approximately 88% seen once. This material consisted of peripheral blood, taken on day 0 of AZD1222 vaccination. The receptors stem from an adult in good health.

This clone was detected only once. Sequence at one end of the junction differs from germline and may be a read error. This chain connects TRBV2 to TRBJ2-3; no reliable D call. In germline, CDR1 is SNHLY, CDR2 FYNNEI. The CDR3 extends over 14 amino acids. The CDR3 nucleotides read TGTGCCAGCAGTGCCGGCGATAGCACAGAAACGCAGTATTTT. This codes for CASSAGDSTETQYF.

This chain's CDR3 is CASSLDVVGNQPQHF. The CDR3 coding sequence is TGCGCCAGCAGCTTGGACGTGGTAGGCAATCAGCCCCAGCATTTT. The chain uses TRBV5-1 and TRBJ1-5; D not resolved. V lost 0 bases, J lost 2 bases, and 9 bases lay in between. This CDR3 is built from 15 residues. Germline CDR1 reads SGHRS; CDR2 reads YFSETQ.

The chain employs TRBV4-3 and TRBJ1-1; the D gene is possibly TRBD1 (5 bases). Germline assignment: CDR1 LGHNA and CDR2 YSLEER. V was trimmed by 0 bases and J by 5 bases, leaving 13 bases between them. The CDR3 runs to 15 residues. The CDR3, as DNA: TGCGCCAGCAGCCAAGATTGGACACTGAGGACTGAAGCTTTCTTT. Protein sequence: CASSQDWTLRTEAFF.

The gene calls are TRBV29-1 and TRBJ1-2; 9 bases agree with TRBD1. CDR1 SQVTM and CDR2 ANQGSEA come from the germline V gene. J gave up 3 bases and V 5 bases, and 4 bases lay outside the gene matches. The CDR3 runs to 13 residues. This chain's CDR3 is CSVRTGGDYGYTF. CDR3 bases: TGCAGCGTTCGAACAGGGGGCGACTATGGCTACACCTTC.

The chain carries TRBV27 and TRBJ2-7, with 12 bases that match TRBD2. The germline CDR1 and CDR2 sequences are MNHEY and SMNVEV (reference sequence). Losses at the gene ends were 2 bases for V and 1 base for J; bases not matched to a gene: 0. The CDR3 spans 15 residues. The CDR3 region is CASSLLAGGSYEQYF. The CDR3 DNA reads as TGTGCCAGCAGTTTACTAGCGGGAGGGTCCTACGAGCAGTACTTC.

The V call is TRBV7-8, the J call TRBJ2-4; a possible D gene is TRBD1 (6 bases). The V end lost 2 bases, the J end lost 0 bases, and 20 bases lay between the germline ends. In germline, CDR1 is SGHVS, CDR2 FQNEAQ. CDR3 length equals 19 residues. The CDR3 reads CASSLRMGATKLAKNIQYF. The CDR3 nucleotides read TGTGCCAGCAGCTTAAGGATGGGGGCAACTAAGCTAGCCAAAAACATTCAGTACTTC.

V and J are TRBV5-6 and TRBJ2-7; maybe TRBD2 (5 bases). CDR3 length: 14 residues. V lost 4 bases to trimming and J lost 6 bases, with 17 bases between them. Germline V gives CDR1 SGHDT, CDR2 YYEEEE. The CDR3 nucleotides read TGTGCCAGCAGCCTCATTAGGGAACGGGGCGAGCAGTACTTC. Translation gives CASSLIRERGEQYF. The whole variable domain, remainder taken from reference TRBV5-6 and TRBJ2-7, is DAGVTQSPTHLIKTRGQQVTLRCSPKSGHDTVSWYQQALGQGPQFIFQYYEEEERQRGNFPDRFSGHQFPNYSSELNVNALLLGDSALYLCASSLIRERGEQYFGPGTRLTVT.

The chain links TRBV18 to TRBJ1-5; D not certain. V was pared by 3 bases and J by 3 bases, with 12 bases between. The length of the CDR3 is 15 residues. CDR1 and CDR2 (germline): KGHSH, LQKENI. Here the CDR3 DNA reads TGTGCCAGCTCACCTGTGGGAAACAACAATCAGCCCCAGCATTTT. It codes for CASSPVGNNNQPQHF.

The gene calls are TRBV19 and TRBJ1-5; a weak D match, TRBD1 (6 bases). The V end was cut by 6 bases, the J end by 0 bases, with 12 bases between. The CDR3 covers 15 residues. Germline CDR1 reads LNHDA; CDR2 reads SQIVND (reference sequence). The CDR3 region is CASSKYRDSNQPQHF. In nucleotides, the CDR3 is TGTGCCAGTAGCAAGTACAGGGATAGCAATCAGCCCCAGCATTTT. Based on the CDR3 plus reference TRBV19 and TRBJ1-5, the full variable domain is DGGITQSPKYLFRKEGQNVTLSCEQNLNHDAMYWYRQDPGQGLRLIYYSQIVNDFQKGDIAEGYSVSREKKESFPLTVTSAQKNPTAFYLCASSKYRDSNQPQHFGDGTRLSIL.

The genes are TRBV14 and TRBJ1-6; D perhaps matches TRBD1 (5 bases). The V end lost 1 base, the J end lost 0 bases, and 16 bases lay between the germline ends. This CDR3 has 19 amino acids. The V gene's germline CDR1 is SGHDN and CDR2 FVKESK. CDR3 sequence reads: CASSQGEGHWSSYNSPLHF. The CDR3 DNA follows: TGTGCCAGCAGCCAAGGGGAGGGGCACTGGAGCTCCTATAATTCACCCCTCCACTTT.

The CDR3 DNA is TGCGCCAGCAGCGGCGGTACAACTAATGAAAAACTGTTTTTT. Encoded protein: CASSGGTTNEKLFF. V and J are TRBV5-1 and TRBJ1-4; no reliable D call. CDR3 length: 14 residues. V lost 4 bases and J 0 bases, leaving 7 bases between the germline ends. Per germline, CDR1 SGHRS and CDR2 YFSETQ.

The rearrangement uses TRBV9 and TRBJ1-3; 9 nucleotides match TRBD1. Germline trimming cut 0 bases from V and 4 bases from J; bases unmatched to any gene: 8. CDR3 length: 17 residues. Germline V gene data show CDR1 as SGDLS and CDR2 as YYNGEE. CDR3 nucleotides: TGTGCCAGCAGCGTAGCTACCCCACAGGGGGCGGGAAACACCATATATTTT. It is translated as CASSVATPQGAGNTIYF. The variable domain in full, completed from reference TRBV9 and TRBJ1-3, reads DSGVTQTPKHLITATGQRVTLRCSPRSGDLSVYWYQQSLDQGLQFLIQYYNGEERAKGNILERFSAQQFPDLHSELNLSSLELGDSALYFCASSVATPQGAGNTIYFGEGSWLTVV.

The chain carries TRBV11-1 and TRBJ2-7, with unresolved D. Trimming stripped 0 bases from V and 0 bases from J, with 9 bases between. The CDR3 runs 15 residues. Germline lookup yields CDR1 SGHAT and CDR2 FQDESV (reference sequence). The CDR3: CASSLAGHSSYEQYF. As DNA, the CDR3 is TGTGCCAGCAGCTTAGCAGGGCACAGCTCCTACGAGCAGTACTTC.

This clone was counted a single time. V and J are TRBV4-1 and TRBJ2-7; a weak D match, TRBD2 (5 bases). The germline V gene encodes CDR1 MGHRA and CDR2 YSYEKL. V was trimmed by 0 bases and J by 4 bases, leaving 19 bases between them. The CDR3 sequence is 17 residues long. The CDR3 spells CASSQDFASGLRYEQYF. The CDR3 nucleotides are TGCGCCAGCAGCCAAGATTTTGCGAGCGGCTTGAGGTACGAGCAGTACTTC.

This chain uses TRBV5-6 with TRBJ1-1, with D maybe TRBD1 (6 bases). Germline loops: CDR1 SGHDT, CDR2 YYEEEE. V was cut by 5 bases and J by 5 bases, with 16 bases left in between. CDR3 length: 14 amino acids. The CDR3 DNA reads as TGTGCCAGCAGTATACAGGGAGGGACGACTGAAGCTTTCTTT. The encoded protein is CASSIQGGTTEAFF.

This clone was detected only once. This chain's CDR3 is CASSQDWGTDTQYF. Here the CDR3 DNA reads TGTGCCAGCAGCCAGGACTGGGGCACAGATACGCAGTATTTT. The chain has TRBV7-2 and TRBJ2-3; a weak D match, TRBD2 (5 bases). The germline CDR1 and CDR2 sequences are SGHTA and FQGNSA. The V and J ends lost 5 bases and 1 base respectively, with 10 bases between them. The CDR3 extends over 14 amino acids.

This clone turned up a few times. The chain combines TRBV25-1 with TRBJ1-6; D uncertain. The CDR3 totals 13 residues. Trimming cost V 7 bases and J 6 bases, with 10 bases left between them. Germline V gene sequence: CDR1 MGHDK, CDR2 SYGVNS. This chain's CDR3 is CASMGSFNSPLHF. In DNA form, the CDR3 reads TGTGCCAGCATGGGCAGTTTTAATTCACCCCTCCACTTT.

This clone was seen once. The rearrangement joins TRBV13 to TRBJ1-2, with 7 bases fitting TRBD1. Looked up from germline, CDR1 is PRHDT and CDR2 is FYEKMQ (reference sequence). V shed 5 bases and J 4 bases; nucleotides not matched to a gene: 13. This CDR3 is built from 16 residues. As DNA, the CDR3 is TGTGCCAGCAGCGATATATTTGGGACAGACCGCTATGGCTACACCTTC. Translated, it gives CASSDIFGTDRYGYTF.

This clone was found a few times. The CDR3 DNA reads as TGTGCCAGCAGTTCGTCGGGGCCCCAGCATTTT. Residues: CASSSSGPQHF. The J gene is TRBJ1-5, the V gene TRBV6-1; no reliable D call. Germline V gives CDR1 MNHNS, CDR2 SASEGT. Trimming shortened V by 5 bases and J by 9 bases, and 8 bases separated the two germline ends. This CDR3 comprises 11 residues.

The count of this clone is one. The gene calls are TRBV5-6 and TRBJ2-6; D may be TRBD1 (6 bases). Germline loops: CDR1 SGHDT, CDR2 YYEEEE. V was pared by 2 bases and J by 1 base, with 7 bases between. The CDR3 is 15 amino acids. In DNA, the CDR3 is TGTGCCAGCAGCTTACAGGGTTCTGGGGCCAACGTCCTGACTTTC. Encoded protein: CASSLQGSGANVLTF.

A few counts support this clone. The chain is built from TRBV6-6 and TRBJ2-7; unclear D gene. Trimming shortened V by 5 bases and J by 10 bases, and 12 bases separated the two germline ends. Germline V gives CDR1 MNHNY, CDR2 SVGAGI (reference sequence). The CDR3 runs 11 residues. The CDR3: CASSPNSNQYF. CDR3 DNA sequence: TGTGCCAGCAGTCCAAACTCTAATCAGTACTTC.

This chain uses TRBV11-2 with TRBJ2-3; D gene unclear. V was pared by 2 bases and J by 3 bases, with 21 bases between. This CDR3 is built from 18 residues. Germline CDR1 SGHAT, CDR2 FQNNGV. The CDR3, as DNA: TGTGCCAGCAGCTTAAGGCGTACGATGGTTCTGGCGACAGATACGCAGTATTTT. Its translation: CASSLRRTMVLATDTQYF. Variable domain in full (rest from reference TRBV11-2 and TRBJ2-3): EAGVAQSPRYKIIEKRQSVAFWCNPISGHATLYWYQQILGQGPKLLIQFQNNGVVDDSQLPKDRFSAERLKGVDSTLKIQPAKLEDSAVYLCASSLRRTMVLATDTQYFGPGTRLTVL.